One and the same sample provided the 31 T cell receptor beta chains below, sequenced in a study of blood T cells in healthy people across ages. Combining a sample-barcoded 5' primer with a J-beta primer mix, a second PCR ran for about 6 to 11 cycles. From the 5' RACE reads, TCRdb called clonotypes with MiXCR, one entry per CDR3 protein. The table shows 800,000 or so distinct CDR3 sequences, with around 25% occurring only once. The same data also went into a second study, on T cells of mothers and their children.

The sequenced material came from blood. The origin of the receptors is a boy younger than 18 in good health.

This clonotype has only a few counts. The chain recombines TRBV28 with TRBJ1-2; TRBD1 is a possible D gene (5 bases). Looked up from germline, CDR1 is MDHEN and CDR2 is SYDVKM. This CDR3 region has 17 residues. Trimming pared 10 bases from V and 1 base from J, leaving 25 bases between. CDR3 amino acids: CAIDLGGPPDLNYGYTF. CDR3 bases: TGTGCCATCGACCTCGGGGGACCCCCAGACCTTAACTATGGCTACACCTTC.

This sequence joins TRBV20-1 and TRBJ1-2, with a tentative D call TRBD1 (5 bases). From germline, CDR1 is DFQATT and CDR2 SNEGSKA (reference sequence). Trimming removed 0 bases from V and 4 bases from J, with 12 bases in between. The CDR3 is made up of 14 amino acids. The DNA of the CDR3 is TGCAGTGCTAGAGACAGGGACTACTTCTATGGCTACACCTTC. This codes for CSARDRDYFYGYTF.

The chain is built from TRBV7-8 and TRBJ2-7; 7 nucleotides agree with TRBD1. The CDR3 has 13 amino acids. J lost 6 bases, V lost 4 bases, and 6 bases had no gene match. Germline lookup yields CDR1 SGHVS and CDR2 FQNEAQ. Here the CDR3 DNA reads TGTGCCAGCAGCTCGCAGGGGGTTGGCGAGCAGTACTTC. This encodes CASSSQGVGEQYF.

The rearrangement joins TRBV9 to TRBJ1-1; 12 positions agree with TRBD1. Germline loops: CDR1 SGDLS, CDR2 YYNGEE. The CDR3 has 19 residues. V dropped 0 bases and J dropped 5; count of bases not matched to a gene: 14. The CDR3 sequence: CASSVATLGGTGGATEAFF. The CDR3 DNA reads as TGTGCCAGCAGCGTAGCTACATTGGGGGGGACAGGGGGCGCGACTGAAGCTTTCTTT.

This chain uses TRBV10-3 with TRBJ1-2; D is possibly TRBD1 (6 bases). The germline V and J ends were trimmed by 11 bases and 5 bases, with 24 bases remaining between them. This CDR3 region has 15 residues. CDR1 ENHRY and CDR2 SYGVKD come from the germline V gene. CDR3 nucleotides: TGTGCCGCGTTAAAGGGGGGCAGGGCATATTATGGCTACACCTTC. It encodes CAALKGGRAYYGYTF.

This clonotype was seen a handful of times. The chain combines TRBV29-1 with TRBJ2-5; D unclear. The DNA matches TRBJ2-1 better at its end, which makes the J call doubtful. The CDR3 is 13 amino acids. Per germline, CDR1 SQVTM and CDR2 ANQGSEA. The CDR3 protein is CSVEGQDYNEQFF. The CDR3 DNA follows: TGCAGCGTTGAAGGGCAGGATTACAATGAGCAGTTCTTC.

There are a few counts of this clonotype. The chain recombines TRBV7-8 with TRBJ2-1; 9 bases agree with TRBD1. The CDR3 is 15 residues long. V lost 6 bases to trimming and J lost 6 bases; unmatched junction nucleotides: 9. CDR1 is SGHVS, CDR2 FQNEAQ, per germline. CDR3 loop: CASSHTGGETNEQFF. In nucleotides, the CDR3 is TGTGCCAGCAGTCATACAGGGGGCGAAACCAATGAGCAGTTCTTC.

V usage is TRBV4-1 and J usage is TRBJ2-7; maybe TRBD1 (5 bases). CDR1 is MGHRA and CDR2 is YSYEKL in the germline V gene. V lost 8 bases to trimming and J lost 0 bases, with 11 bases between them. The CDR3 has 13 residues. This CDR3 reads CASGATDSYEQYF. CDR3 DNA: TGCGCCAGCGGGGCCACGGACTCCTACGAGCAGTACTTC.

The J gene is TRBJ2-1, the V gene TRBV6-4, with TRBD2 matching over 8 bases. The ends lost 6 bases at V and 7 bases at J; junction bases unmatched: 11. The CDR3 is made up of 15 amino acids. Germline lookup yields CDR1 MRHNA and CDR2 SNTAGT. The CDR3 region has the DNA TGTGCCAGCAGCGCTAGCAGCGGGGGTGGGAATGAGCAGTTCTTC. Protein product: CASSASSGGGNEQFF.

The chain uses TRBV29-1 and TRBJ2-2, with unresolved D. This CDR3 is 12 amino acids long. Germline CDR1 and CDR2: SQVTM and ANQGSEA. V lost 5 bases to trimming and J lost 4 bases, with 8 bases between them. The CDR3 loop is CSVSMGTGELFF. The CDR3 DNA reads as TGCAGCGTTTCGATGGGCACCGGGGAGCTGTTTTTT.

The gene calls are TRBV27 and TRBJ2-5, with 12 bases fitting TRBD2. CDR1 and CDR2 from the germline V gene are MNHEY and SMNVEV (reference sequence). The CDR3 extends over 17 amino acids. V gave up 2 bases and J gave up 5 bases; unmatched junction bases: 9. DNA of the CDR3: TGTGCCAGCAGTTTACGGTCTAGCGGGGGGGCTCGGGAGACCCAGTACTTC. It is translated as CASSLRSSGGARETQYF.

The DNA for the CDR3 is TGTGCCACCAGACAGGGTTCGGCTTTATCTTCACCCCTCCACTTT. Translated: CATRQGSALSSPLHF. This rearrangement joins TRBV3-1 to TRBJ1-6, with TRBD1 identical over 7 bases. V lost 10 bases and J lost 9; bases outside the gene matches: 15. CDR1 is LGHDT and CDR2 is YNNKEL in the germline V gene (reference sequence). The length of the CDR3 is 15 residues.

The CDR3 spells CASSERGLAEETQYF. The CDR3, as DNA: TGTGCCAGCAGTGAAAGGGGACTAGCGGAAGAGACCCAGTACTTC. The rearrangement links TRBV2 to TRBJ2-5, with 11 bases aligning to TRBD2. CDR1 is SNHLY and CDR2 is FYNNEI in the germline V gene. The CDR3 is 15 residues long. V dropped 2 bases and J dropped 3; count of bases not matched to a gene: 2.

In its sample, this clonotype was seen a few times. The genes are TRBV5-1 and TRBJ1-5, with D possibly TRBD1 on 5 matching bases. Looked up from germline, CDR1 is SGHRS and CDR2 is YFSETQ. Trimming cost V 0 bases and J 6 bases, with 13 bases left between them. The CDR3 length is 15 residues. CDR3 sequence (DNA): TGCGCCAGCAGCTTGGGCTTAGGGGAGGGTCAGCCCCAGCATTTT. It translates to CASSLGLGEGQPQHF. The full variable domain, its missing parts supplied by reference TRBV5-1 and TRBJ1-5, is KAGVTQTPRYLIKTRGQQVTLSCSPISGHRSVSWYQQTPGQGLQFLFEYFSETQRNKGNFPGRFSGRQFSNSRSEMNVSTLELGDSALYLCASSLGLGEGQPQHFGDGTRLSIL.

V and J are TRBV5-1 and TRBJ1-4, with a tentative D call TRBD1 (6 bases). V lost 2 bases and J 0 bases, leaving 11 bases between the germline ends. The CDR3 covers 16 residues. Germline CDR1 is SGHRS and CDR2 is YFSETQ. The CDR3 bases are TGCGCCAGCAGCTTTGACGGGGGCGCAACTAATGAAAAACTGTTTTTT. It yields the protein CASSFDGGATNEKLFF.

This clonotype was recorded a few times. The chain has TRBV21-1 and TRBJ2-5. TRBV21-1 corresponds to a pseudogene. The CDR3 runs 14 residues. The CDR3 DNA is TGTGCCAGCATCGACGACAGGCACCAAGAGACCCAGTACTTC. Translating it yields CASIDDRHQETQYF.

Here the CDR3 DNA reads TGTGCCAGCAGCTCCCGGGGAGCGGGGGCCTTCACAGATACGCAGTATTTT. Translation: CASSSRGAGAFTDTQYF. The chain joins TRBV7-2 to TRBJ2-3, with 8 bases matching TRBD2. CDR1 is SGHTA and CDR2 is FQGNSA in the germline V gene. V was clipped by 4 bases and J by 2 bases; unmatched bases: 11. The CDR3 consists of 17 residues.

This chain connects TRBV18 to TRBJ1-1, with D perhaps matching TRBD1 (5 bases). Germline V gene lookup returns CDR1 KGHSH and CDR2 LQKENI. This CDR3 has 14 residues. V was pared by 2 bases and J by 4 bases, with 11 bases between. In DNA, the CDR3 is TGTGCCAGCTCACCAGAGGCAGGGCTCACTGAAGCTTTCTTT. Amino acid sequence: CASSPEAGLTEAFF. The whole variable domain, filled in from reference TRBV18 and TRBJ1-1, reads NAGVMQNPRHLVRRRGQEARLRCSPMKGHSHVYWYRQLPEEGLKFMVYLQKENIIDESGMPKERFSAEFPKEGPSILRIQQVVRGDSAAYFCASSPEAGLTEAFFGQGTRLTVV.

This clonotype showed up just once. CDR3 bases: TGTGCCAGCAGTCCAGTAGCGGGAGAAGTAGACGAGCAGTACTTC. This codes for CASSPVAGEVDEQYF. This sequence joins TRBV27 and TRBJ2-5, with TRBD2 matching over 9 bases. The J call may be mistaken, given a closer DNA end match to TRBJ2-7. This CDR3 contains 15 residues. Germline V gene lookup returns CDR1 MNHEY and CDR2 SMNVEV (reference sequence).

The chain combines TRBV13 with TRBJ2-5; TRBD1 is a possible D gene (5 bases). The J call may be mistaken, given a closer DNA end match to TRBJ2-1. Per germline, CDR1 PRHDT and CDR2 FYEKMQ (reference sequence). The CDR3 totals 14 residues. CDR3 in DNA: TGTGCCAGCAGCACCCGACAGTACTACAATGAGCAGTTCTTC. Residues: CASSTRQYYNEQFF.

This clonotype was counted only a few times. CDR3 DNA sequence: TGTGCCAGCAGCGTTCAGAACACTGAAGCTTTCTTT. Translated, it gives CASSVQNTEAFF. The gene calls are TRBV7-9 and TRBJ1-1; D gene unclear. V lost 5 bases and J 1 base, leaving 5 bases between the germline ends. The CDR3 covers 12 residues. The germline CDR1 and CDR2 sequences are SEHNR and FQNEAQ (reference sequence).

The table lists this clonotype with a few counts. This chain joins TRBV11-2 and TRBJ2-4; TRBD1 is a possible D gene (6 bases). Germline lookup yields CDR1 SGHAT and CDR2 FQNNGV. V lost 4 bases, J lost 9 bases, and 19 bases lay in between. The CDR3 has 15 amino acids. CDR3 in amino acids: CASSSRGLPGGIQYF. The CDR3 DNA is TGTGCCAGCAGCTCCAGGGGCCTCCCTGGGGGCATTCAGTACTTC.

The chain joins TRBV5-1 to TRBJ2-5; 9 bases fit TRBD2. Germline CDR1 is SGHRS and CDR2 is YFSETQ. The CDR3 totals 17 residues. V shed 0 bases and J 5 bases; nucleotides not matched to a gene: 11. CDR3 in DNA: TGCGCCAGCAGCTTGGGGTTCAGCGGGGGGCCCGCGGAGACCCAGTACTTC. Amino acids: CASSLGFSGGPAETQYF.

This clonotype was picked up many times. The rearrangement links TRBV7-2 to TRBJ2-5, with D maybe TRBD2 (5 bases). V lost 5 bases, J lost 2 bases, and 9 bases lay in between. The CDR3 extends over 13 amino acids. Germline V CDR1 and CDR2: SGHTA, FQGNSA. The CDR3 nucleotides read TGTGCCAGCAGCCCGAGGGCACAAGAGACCCAGTACTTC. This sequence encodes CASSPRAQETQYF. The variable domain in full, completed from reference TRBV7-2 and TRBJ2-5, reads GAGVSQSPSNKVTEKGKDVELRCDPISGHTALYWYRQSLGQGLEFLIYFQGNSAPDKSGLPSDRFSAERTGGSVSTLTIQRTQQEDSAVYLCASSPRAQETQYFGPGTRLLVL.

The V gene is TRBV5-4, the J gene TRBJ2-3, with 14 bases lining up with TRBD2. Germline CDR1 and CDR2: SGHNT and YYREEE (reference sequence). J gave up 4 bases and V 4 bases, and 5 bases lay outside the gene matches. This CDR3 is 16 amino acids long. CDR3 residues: CASSTGTSGSSDTQYF. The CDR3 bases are TGTGCCAGCAGCACCGGGACTAGCGGGAGTTCAGATACGCAGTATTTT.

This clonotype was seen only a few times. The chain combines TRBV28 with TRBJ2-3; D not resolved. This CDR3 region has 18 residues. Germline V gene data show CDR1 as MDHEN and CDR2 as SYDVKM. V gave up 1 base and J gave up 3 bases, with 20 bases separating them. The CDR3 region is CASSLLIGSPRGTDTQYF. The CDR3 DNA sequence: TGTGCCAGCAGTTTATTAATCGGCAGCCCCCGAGGAACAGATACGCAGTATTTT.

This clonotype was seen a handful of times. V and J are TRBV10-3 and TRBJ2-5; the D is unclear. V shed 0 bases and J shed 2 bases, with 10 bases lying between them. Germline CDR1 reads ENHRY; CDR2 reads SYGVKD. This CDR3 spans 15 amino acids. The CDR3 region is CAISESAQEQETQYF. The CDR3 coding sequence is TGTGCCATCAGTGAGTCCGCCCAGGAACAAGAGACCCAGTACTTC.

CDR3 amino acids: CASSSEDDYEAFF. CDR3 DNA sequence: TGCGCCAGCAGCTCCGAGGACGATTATGAAGCTTTCTTT. This chain links TRBV5-1 with TRBJ1-1; D remains ambiguous. V lost 3 bases to trimming and J lost 7 bases, with 13 bases between them. The CDR3 consists of 13 residues. CDR1 and CDR2 (germline): SGHRS, YFSETQ. The full variable domain, in which reference TRBV5-1 and TRBJ1-1 provide the parts outside the CDR3, is KAGVTQTPRYLIKTRGQQVTLSCSPISGHRSVSWYQQTPGQGLQFLFEYFSETQRNKGNFPGRFSGRQFSNSRSEMNVSTLELGDSALYLCASSSEDDYEAFFGQGTRLTVV.

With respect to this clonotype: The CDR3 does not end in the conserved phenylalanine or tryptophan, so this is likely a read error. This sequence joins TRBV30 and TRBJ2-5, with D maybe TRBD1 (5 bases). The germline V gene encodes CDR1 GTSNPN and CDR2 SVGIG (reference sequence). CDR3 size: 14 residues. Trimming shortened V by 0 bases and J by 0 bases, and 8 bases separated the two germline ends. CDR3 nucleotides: TGTGCCTGGAGTGTCAGGGAATACCAAGAGACCCAGTACCTC. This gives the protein CAWSVREYQETQYL.

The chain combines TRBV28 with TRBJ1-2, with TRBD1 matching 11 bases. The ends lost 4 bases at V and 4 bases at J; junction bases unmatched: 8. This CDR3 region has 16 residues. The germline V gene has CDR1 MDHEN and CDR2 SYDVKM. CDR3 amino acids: CASSSPPGQGAYGYTF. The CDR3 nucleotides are TGTGCCAGCAGTTCCCCCCCCGGACAGGGGGCCTATGGCTACACCTTC.

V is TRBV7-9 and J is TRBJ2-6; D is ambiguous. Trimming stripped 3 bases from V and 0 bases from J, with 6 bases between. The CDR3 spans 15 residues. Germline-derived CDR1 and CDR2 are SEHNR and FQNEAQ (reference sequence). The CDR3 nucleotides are TGTGCCAGCAGCTTTGCCTTCTCTGGGGCCAACGTCCTGACTTTC. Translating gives CASSFAFSGANVLTF.